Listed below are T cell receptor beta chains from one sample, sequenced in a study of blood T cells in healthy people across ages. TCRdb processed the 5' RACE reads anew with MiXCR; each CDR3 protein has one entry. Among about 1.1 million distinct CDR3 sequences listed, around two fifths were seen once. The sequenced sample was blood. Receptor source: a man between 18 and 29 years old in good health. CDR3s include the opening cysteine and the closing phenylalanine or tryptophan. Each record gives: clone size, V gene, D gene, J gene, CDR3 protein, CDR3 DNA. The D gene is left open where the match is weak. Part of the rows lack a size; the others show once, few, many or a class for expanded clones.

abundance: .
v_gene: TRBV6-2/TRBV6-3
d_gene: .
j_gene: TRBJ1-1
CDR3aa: CASSDPADDTEAFF
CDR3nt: TGTGCCAGCAGTGACCCAGCGGATGACACTGAAGCTTTCTTT

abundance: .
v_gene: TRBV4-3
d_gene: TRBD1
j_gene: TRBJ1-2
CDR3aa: CASSQQGAKPGYTF
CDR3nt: TGCGCCAGCAGCCAACAGGGGGCTAAGCCTGGCTACACCTTC

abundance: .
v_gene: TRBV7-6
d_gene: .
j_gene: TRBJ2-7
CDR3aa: CASSQESTGYYEQYF
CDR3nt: TGTGCCAGCAGCCAAGAATCGACAGGCTACTACGAGCAGTACTTC

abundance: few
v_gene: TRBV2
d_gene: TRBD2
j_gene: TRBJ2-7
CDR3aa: CASMGLAGEKADEQYF
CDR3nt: TGTGCCAGCATGGGACTAGCGGGGGAAAAAGCGGACGAGCAGTACTTC

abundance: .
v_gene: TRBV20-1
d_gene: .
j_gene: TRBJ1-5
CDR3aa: CSAIGSNQPQHF
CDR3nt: TGCAGTGCCATAGGGTCTAATCAGCCCCAGCATTTT

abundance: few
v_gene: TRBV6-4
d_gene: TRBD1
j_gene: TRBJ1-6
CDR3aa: CASSATTGNSPLHF
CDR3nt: TGTGCCAGCAGTGCAACGACAGGGAACTCACCCCTCCACTTT

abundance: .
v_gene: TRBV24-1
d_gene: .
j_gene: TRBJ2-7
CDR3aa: CATSEIDADYNEQYF
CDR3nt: TGTGCCACCAGTGAGATCGACGCCGACTACAATGAGCAGTACTTC

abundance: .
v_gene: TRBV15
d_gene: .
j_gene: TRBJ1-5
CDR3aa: CATSRDGSNQPQHF
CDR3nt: TGTGCCACCAGCAGAGACGGAAGCAATCAGCCCCAGCATTTT

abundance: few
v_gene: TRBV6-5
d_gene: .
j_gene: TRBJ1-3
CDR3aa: CASIPPGRTGNTIYF
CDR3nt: TGTGCCAGCATTCCCCCAGGGAGGACTGGAAACACCATATATTTT

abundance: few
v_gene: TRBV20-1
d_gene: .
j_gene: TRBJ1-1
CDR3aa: CSARSEITENTEAFF
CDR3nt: TGCAGTGCTAGATCCGAAATAACTGAGAACACTGAAGCTTTCTTT

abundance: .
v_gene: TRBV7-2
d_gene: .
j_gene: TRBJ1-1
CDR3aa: CASSDHLDGTEAFF
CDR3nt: TGTGCCAGCAGCGACCACCTCGATGGGACTGAAGCTTTCTTT

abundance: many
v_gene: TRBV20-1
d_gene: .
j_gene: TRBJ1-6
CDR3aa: CSARDYGQQAGNSPLHF
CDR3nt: TGCAGTGCTAGAGATTATGGCCAACAGGCGGGCAATTCACCCCTCCACTTT

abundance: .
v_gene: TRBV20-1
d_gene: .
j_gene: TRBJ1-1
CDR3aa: CSARGAGNTEAFF
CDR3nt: TGCAGTGCTCGGGGGGCGGGGAACACTGAAGCTTTCTTT

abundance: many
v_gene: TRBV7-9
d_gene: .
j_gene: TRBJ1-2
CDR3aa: CASSNQRDKEGYTF
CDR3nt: TGTGCCAGCAGCAACCAACGGGACAAGGAAGGCTACACCTTC

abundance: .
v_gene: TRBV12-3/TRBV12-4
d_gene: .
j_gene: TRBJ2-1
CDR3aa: CASSARTVQEQFF
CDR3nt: TGTGCCAGCAGTGCCCGGACAGTCCAGGAGCAGTTCTTC

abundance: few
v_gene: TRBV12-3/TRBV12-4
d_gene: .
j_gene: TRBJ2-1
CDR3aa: CASSLGQSGNNEQFF
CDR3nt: TGTGCCAGCAGTTTAGGGCAGTCAGGTAACAATGAGCAGTTCTTC

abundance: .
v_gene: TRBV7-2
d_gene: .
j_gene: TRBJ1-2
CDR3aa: CASNDRLGYGYTF
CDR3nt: TGTGCCAGCAACGACAGGCTTGGCTATGGCTACACCTTC

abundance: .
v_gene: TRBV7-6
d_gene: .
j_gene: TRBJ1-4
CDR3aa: CASSLLAPRNEKLFF
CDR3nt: TGTGCCAGCAGCTTACTGGCCCCAAGGAATGAAAAACTGTTTTTT

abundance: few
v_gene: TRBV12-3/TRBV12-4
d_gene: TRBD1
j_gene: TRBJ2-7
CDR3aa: CASGGQDRPYEQYF
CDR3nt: TGTGCCAGCGGGGGACAGGATCGGCCCTACGAGCAGTACTTC

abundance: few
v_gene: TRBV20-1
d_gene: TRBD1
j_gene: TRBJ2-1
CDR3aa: CSALPRDRVVRNEQFF
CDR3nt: TGCAGTGCTCTCCCCCGCGACAGGGTTGTACGCAATGAGCAGTTCTTC

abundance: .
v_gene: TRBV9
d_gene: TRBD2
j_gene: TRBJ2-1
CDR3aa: CASSRRGAAYNEQFF
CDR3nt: TGTGCCAGCAGCAGGCGGGGGGCCGCCTACAATGAGCAGTTCTTT

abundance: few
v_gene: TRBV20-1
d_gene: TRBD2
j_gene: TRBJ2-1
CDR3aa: CSAREASGSYNEQFF
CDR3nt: TGCAGTGCTAGAGAAGCTAGCGGGTCCTACAATGAGCAGTTCTTC

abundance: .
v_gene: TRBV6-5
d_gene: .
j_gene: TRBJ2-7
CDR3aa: CASNKQGTKYEQYF
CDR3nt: TGTGCCAGCAATAAGCAGGGGACCAAGTACGAGCAGTACTTC

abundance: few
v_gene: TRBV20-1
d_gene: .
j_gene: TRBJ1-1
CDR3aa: CSATTSLGTEAFF
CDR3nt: TGCAGTGCTACGACCTCGTTGGGCACTGAAGCTTTCTTT

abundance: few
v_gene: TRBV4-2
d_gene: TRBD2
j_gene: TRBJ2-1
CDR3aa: CASSQGAGGPYNEQFF
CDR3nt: TGTGCCAGCAGCCAAGGAGCGGGGGGGCCCTACAATGAGCAGTTCTTC

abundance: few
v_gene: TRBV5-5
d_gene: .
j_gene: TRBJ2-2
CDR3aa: CASSFEGTGELFF
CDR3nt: TGTGCCAGCAGCTTCGAGGGAACCGGGGAGCTGTTTTTT

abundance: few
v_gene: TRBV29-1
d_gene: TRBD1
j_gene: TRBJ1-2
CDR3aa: CSVLPTGVGGYTF
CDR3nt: TGCAGCGTTTTGCCGACAGGGGTGGGCGGCTACACCTTC

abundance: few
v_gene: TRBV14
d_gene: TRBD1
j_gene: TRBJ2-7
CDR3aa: CASSYRDRPYNEQYF
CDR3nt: TGTGCCAGCAGCTACCGGGACAGGCCCTACAATGAGCAGTACTTC

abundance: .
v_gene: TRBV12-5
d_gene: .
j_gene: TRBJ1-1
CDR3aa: CASGPPGLPFTEAFF
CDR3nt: TGTGCTAGTGGTCCCCCCGGGCTCCCGTTCACTGAAGCTTTCTTT

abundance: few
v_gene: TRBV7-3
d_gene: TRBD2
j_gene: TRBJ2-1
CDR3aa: CASSLSSGGNNEQFF
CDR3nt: TGTGCCAGCAGCTTGTCTAGCGGGGGGAACAATGAGCAGTTCTTC

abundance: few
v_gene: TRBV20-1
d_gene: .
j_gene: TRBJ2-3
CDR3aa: CSARSTYISADTQYF
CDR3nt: TGCAGTGCTAGGTCTACCTATATTAGCGCAGATACGCAGTATTTT

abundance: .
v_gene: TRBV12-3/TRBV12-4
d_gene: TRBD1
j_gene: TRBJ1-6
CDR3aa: CASSLITEGQGVSPLHF
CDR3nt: TGTGCCAGCAGTTTGATAACCGAGGGACAGGGTGTTTCACCCCTCCACTTT

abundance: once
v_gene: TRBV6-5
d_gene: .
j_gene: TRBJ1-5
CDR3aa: CASSSNGVGQPQHF
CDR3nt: TGTGCCAGCAGTAGCAATGGGGTGGGCCAGCCCCAGCATTTT

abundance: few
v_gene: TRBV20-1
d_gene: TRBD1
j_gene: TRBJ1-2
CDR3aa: CSARTGGDSYGYTF
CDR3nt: TGCAGTGCTAGAACAGGGGGCGACAGCTATGGCTACACCTTC

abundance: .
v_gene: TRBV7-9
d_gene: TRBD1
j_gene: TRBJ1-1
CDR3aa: CASSFSQGANTEAFF
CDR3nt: TGTGCCAGCAGCTTTTCCCAGGGGGCGAACACTGAAGCTTTCTTT

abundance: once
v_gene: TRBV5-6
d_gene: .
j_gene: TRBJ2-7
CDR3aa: CASSVQGFSCEQYF
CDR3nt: TGTGCCAGCAGCGTTCAGGGGTTTTCCTGCGAGCAGTACTTC

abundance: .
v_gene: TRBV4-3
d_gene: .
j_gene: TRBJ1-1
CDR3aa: CASSQDTGIPEAFF
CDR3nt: TGCGCCAGCAGCCAAGATACCGGGATCCCTGAAGCTTTCTTT

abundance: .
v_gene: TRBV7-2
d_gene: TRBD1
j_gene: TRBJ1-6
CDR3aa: CASSFPPGQGWSPLHF
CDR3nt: TGTGCCAGCAGCTTTCCGCCGGGACAGGGATGGTCACCCCTCCACTTT

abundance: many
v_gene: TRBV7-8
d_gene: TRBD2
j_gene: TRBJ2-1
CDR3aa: CASSPGTSGNEQFF
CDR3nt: TGTGCCAGCAGCCCCGGGACTAGCGGAAATGAGCAGTTCTTC

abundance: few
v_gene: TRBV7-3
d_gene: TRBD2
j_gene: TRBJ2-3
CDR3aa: CASSLGSGGPSTDTQYF
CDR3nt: TGTGCCAGCAGCTTAGGTAGCGGGGGCCCTAGCACAGATACGCAGTATTTT

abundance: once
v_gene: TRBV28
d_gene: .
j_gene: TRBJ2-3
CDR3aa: CASSLEVAGSDTQYF
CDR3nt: TGTGCCAGCAGTCTAGAGGTGGCGGGGTCAGATACGCAGTATTTT

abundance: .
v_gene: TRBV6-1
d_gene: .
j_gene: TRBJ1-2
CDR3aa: CASSETRGYGYTF
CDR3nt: TGTGCCAGCAGTGAGACCCGAGGCTATGGCTACACCTTC

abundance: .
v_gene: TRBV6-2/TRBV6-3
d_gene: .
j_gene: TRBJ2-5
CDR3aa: CASTIGRGETQYF
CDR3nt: TGTGCCAGCACCATCGGCAGGGGAGAGACCCAGTACTTC

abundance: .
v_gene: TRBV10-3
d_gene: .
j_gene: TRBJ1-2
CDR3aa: CAISGSGVESGYTF
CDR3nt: TGTGCCATCAGCGGCAGCGGCGTTGAGAGTGGCTACACCTTC

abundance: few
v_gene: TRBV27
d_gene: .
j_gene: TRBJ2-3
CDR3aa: CATTRAPDTQYF
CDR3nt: TGTGCCACCACCAGGGCGCCAGATACGCAGTATTTT

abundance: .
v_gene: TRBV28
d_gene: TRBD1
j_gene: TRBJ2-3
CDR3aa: CASSLGTGVTDTQYF
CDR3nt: TGTGCCAGCAGTTTAGGGACAGGGGTAACAGATACGCAGTATTTT

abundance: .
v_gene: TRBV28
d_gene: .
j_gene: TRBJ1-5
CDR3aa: CASSLRREGLKQPQHF
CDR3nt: TGTGCCAGCAGTTTACGCAGGGAAGGGCTAAAACAGCCCCAGCATTTT

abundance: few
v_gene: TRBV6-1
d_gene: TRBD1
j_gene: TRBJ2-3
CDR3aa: CASSEWYRGGTDTQYF
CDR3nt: TGTGCCAGCAGTGAATGGTACAGGGGAGGCACAGATACGCAGTATTTT

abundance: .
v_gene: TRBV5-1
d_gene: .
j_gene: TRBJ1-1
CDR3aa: CASSLTWENTEAFF
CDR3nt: TGCGCCAGCAGCTTGACCTGGGAGAACACTGAAGCTTTCTTT

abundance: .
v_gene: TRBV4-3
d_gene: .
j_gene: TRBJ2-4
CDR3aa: CASSQDFPAKNIQYF
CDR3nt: TGCGCCAGCAGCCAAGACTTTCCCGCGAAAAACATTCAGTACTTC

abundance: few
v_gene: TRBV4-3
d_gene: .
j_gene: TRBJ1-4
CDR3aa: CASSQGGFNEKLFF
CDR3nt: TGCGCCAGCAGCCAAGGAGGGTTCAATGAAAAACTGTTTTTT

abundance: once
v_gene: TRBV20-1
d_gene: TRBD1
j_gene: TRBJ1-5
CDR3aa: CSARDAAGQVPLNQPQHF
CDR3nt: TGCAGTGCTAGAGATGCGGCGGGACAGGTACCCCTCAATCAGCCCCAGCATTTT

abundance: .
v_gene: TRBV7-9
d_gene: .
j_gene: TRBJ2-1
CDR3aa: CASSPIKWGFNNEQFF
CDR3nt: TGTGCCAGCAGTCCCATCAAATGGGGGTTCAACAATGAGCAGTTCTTC

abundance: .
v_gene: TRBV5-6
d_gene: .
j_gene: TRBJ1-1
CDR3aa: CASSLALGPATAIPEAFF
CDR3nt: TGTGCCAGCAGCTTGGCCCTTGGCCCGGCAACGGCAATACCTGAAGCTTTCTTT

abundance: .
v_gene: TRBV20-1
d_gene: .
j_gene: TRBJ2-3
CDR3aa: CSAEGRTDTQYF
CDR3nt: TGCAGTGCCGAAGGGCGCACAGATACGCAGTATTTT